The 32 T cell receptor beta chains below were found in one sample sequenced in a study of Ad26.COV2.S vaccination and SARS-CoV-2 variants. Treatment given: over 15 received Ad26.COV2.S at low or high dose, single or two shots; roughly five received placebo; per-sample allocation not given. Samples analyzed were those drawn on day 63 after the first vaccine or placebo injection. Some clones are missing from TCRdb's copy, which holds only in-frame ones; the method was immunoSEQ multiplex PCR. The repertoire holds 300,000 to 400,000 clones, with around 87% as singletons. Sample: peripheral blood, taken in a trial of Ad26.COV2.S vaccine versus placebo. These TCRs come from a person aged 18-60 years who received the Ad26.COV2.S COVID-19 vaccine or a placebo.

This chain joins TRBV28 and TRBJ2-3; 9 bases fit TRBD1. The V and J ends lost 8 bases and 4 bases, in that order; junction bases with no gene match: 10. The V gene's germline CDR1 is MDHEN and CDR2 SYDVKM. This CDR3 region has 15 residues. CDR3 coding DNA: TGTGCCAGCTGCTCTGGACAGGGGAACTCAGATACGCAGTATTTT. Translating it yields CASCSGQGNSDTQYF.

This chain links TRBV19 with TRBJ1-1; D unclear. CDR1 is LNHDA, CDR2 SQIVND, per germline (reference sequence). The CDR3 spans 13 residues. Trimming pared 4 bases from V and 5 bases from J, leaving 11 bases between. The CDR3 nucleotides read TGTGCCAGTAGTACCCTGGGAGGGACTGAAGCTTTCTTT. As protein: CASSTLGGTEAFF.

By proportion, this clone is medium-sized. The chain couples TRBV7-9 to TRBJ1-2, with D tentatively TRBD1 (6 bases). CDR3 length equals 15 residues. Trimming took 7 bases from V and 6 from J, leaving 21 bases between them. Germline-derived CDR1 and CDR2 are SEHNR and FQNEAQ (reference sequence). The CDR3 sequence: CASTLGWGAENGYTF. The DNA for the CDR3 is TGTGCCAGCACTCTTGGCTGGGGGGCGGAGAATGGCTACACCTTC.

The gene calls are TRBV11-2 and TRBJ1-1; D gene ambiguous. The germline CDR1 and CDR2 sequences are SGHAT and FQNNGV. Deletions cut 6 bases from V and 11 bases from J, with 13 bases between. The CDR3 totals 11 residues. The CDR3 protein is CASSLQFQAFF. For the CDR3, the DNA is TGTGCCAGCAGTCTTCAATTCCAGGCTTTCTTT.

The chain combines TRBV3-1 (or the pseudogene TRBV3-2) with TRBJ2-1; D might be TRBD2 (5 bases). There are 14 residues in the CDR3. Germline CDR1 LGHDT, CDR2 YNNKEL (reference sequence). V lost 2 bases to trimming and J lost 10 bases, with 15 bases between them. CDR3 region: CASSQSKGGEEQFF. CDR3 sequence (DNA): TGTGCCAGCAGCCAATCAAAAGGAGGCGAAGAGCAGTTCTTC.

Only a few counts were recorded for this clone. V and J are TRBV11-1 and TRBJ1-1; D gene uncertain. The germline V and J ends were trimmed by 3 bases and 2 bases, with 7 bases remaining between them. The CDR3 covers 13 residues. CDR1 is SGHAT and CDR2 is FQDESV in the germline V gene (reference sequence). This CDR3 reads CASSFGKNTEAFF. CDR3 DNA sequence: TGTGCCAGCAGCTTTGGAAAAAACACTGAAGCTTTCTTT.

V is TRBV5-1 and J is TRBJ2-7; D is uncertain. Trimming shortened V by 6 bases and J by 0 bases, and 10 bases separated the two germline ends. Looked up from germline, CDR1 is SGHRS and CDR2 is YFSETQ. The CDR3 extends over 13 amino acids. CDR3 loop: CASKAGPSYEQYF. The CDR3 DNA is TGCGCCAGCAAAGCAGGACCCTCCTACGAGCAGTACTTC.

The chain uses TRBV7-8 and TRBJ2-3; D is unclear. From germline, CDR1 is SGHVS and CDR2 FQNEAQ. This CDR3 region has 17 residues. Trimming stripped 5 bases from V and 2 bases from J, with 20 bases between. CDR3: CASSDKRAAFSTDTQYF. CDR3 in DNA: TGTGCCAGCAGCGATAAACGGGCGGCATTTTCCACAGATACGCAGTATTTT.

The chain is built from TRBV4-1 and TRBJ2-5; TRBD2 agrees at 10 bases. CDR1 and CDR2 from the germline V gene are MGHRA and YSYEKL. This CDR3 comprises 16 residues. J was trimmed by 5 bases and V by 3 bases; bases with no gene match: 9. CDR3: CASSHTGLAGVETQYF. CDR3 nucleotides: TGCGCCAGCAGCCATACGGGGCTAGCGGGGGTGGAGACCCAGTACTTC.

The chain recombines TRBV14 with TRBJ2-7, with 7 bases identical to TRBD1. Germline assignment: CDR1 SGHDN and CDR2 FVKESK. J lost 5 bases, V lost 4 bases, and 11 bases had no gene match. The CDR3 contains 15 residues. CDR3 coding DNA: TGTGCCAGCAGCCCACTGACAGGGCCAGCGGACGAGCAGTACTTC. Protein product: CASSPLTGPADEQYF. The variable domain in full, completed from reference TRBV14 and TRBJ2-7, reads EAGVTQFPSHSVIEKGQTVTLRCDPISGHDNLYWYRRVMGKEIKFLLHFVKESKQDESGMPNNRFLAERTGGTYSTLKVQPAELEDSGVYFCASSPLTGPADEQYFGPGTRLTVT.

The CDR3, as DNA: TGTGCCTGGAGTGTAGGGGGCTCCTACGAGCAGTACTTC. The encoded protein is CAWSVGGSYEQYF. The chain uses TRBV30 and TRBJ2-7; D might be TRBD1 (6 bases). Germline V gene data show CDR1 as GTSNPN and CDR2 as SVGIG (reference sequence). V was clipped by 0 bases and J by 0 bases, with 6 bases between them. There are 13 residues in the CDR3. Based on the CDR3 plus reference TRBV30 and TRBJ2-7, the full variable domain is SQTIHQWPATLVQPVGSPLSLECTVEGTSNPNLYWYRQAAGRGLQLLFYSVGIGQISSEVPQNLSASRPQDRQFILSSKKLLLSDSGFYLCAWSVGGSYEQYFGPGTRLTVT.

Note on this clone: The conserved phenylalanine or tryptophan is not found at the CDR3 terminus, so this likely reflects a read error. The limits of the CDR3 on the DNA are not certain, so only TCRdb's listed CDR3 is given. The gene calls are TRBV5-1 and TRBJ1-1. The CDR3 is made up of 9 amino acids, end residues included. Germline V CDR1 and CDR2: SGHRS, YFSETQ. The CDR3 protein is CASNLRTVG.

The chain carries TRBV5-5 and TRBJ2-1; tentative D call: TRBD1 (6 bases). This CDR3 contains 13 residues. Germline CDR1 is SGHKS and CDR2 is YYEKEE (reference sequence). Trimming took 0 bases from V and 8 from J, leaving 9 bases between them. The CDR3 DNA reads as TGTGCCAGCAGCTTGGGACAGGTTTATGAGCAGTTCTTC. As protein: CASSLGQVYEQFF. The variable domain in full, with the rest retrieved from reference TRBV5-5 and TRBJ2-1, is DAGVTQSPTHLIKTRGQQVTLRCSPISGHKSVSWYQQVLGQGPQFIFQYYEKEERGRGNFPDRFSARQFPNYSSELNVNALLLGDSALYLCASSLGQVYEQFFGPGTRLTVL.

CDR3 residues: CSVGQGQDEQYF. CDR3 coding DNA: TGCAGCGTCGGACAGGGGCAGGACGAGCAGTACTTC. J is TRBJ2-7 and V is TRBV29-1, with 9 bases identical to TRBD1. After removal of 6 bases from V and 5 bases from J, the junction contained 5 bases not matched to a gene. There are 12 residues in the CDR3. Per germline, CDR1 SQVTM and CDR2 ANQGSEA.

The genes are TRBV5-1 and TRBJ1-2; D not resolved. The CDR3 spans 14 residues. Per the germline V gene, CDR1 is SGHRS and CDR2 is YFSETQ. The V and J ends lost 4 bases and 4 bases respectively, with 14 bases between them. The CDR3 reads CASSPLGWSYGYTF. In DNA, the CDR3 is TGCGCCAGCAGCCCTCTCGGCTGGAGCTATGGCTACACCTTC.

The rearrangement links TRBV30 to TRBJ1-2; no reliable D call. CDR1 and CDR2 (germline): GTSNPN, SVGIG (reference sequence). This CDR3 is built from 11 residues. V was cut by 0 bases and J by 10 bases, with 9 bases left in between. This CDR3 reads CAWSVRNIYTF. The CDR3 DNA sequence: TGTGCCTGGAGTGTAAGAAACATCTACACCTTC.

V is TRBV7-3 and J is TRBJ2-7; D is undetermined. CDR1 is SGHTA, CDR2 FQGTGA, per germline. V shed 4 bases and J shed 5 bases, with 12 bases lying between them. CDR3 length: 13 amino acids. The CDR3 loop reads CASSSTGVDEQYF. The CDR3 nucleotides are TGTGCCAGCAGCTCCACTGGGGTCGACGAGCAGTACTTC.

This clone was observed once. The gene calls are TRBV6-5 and TRBJ2-3; tentatively, D is TRBD2 (6 bases). The CDR3 consists of 15 residues. Germline CDR1 reads MNHEY; CDR2 reads SVGAGI. V was trimmed by 4 bases and J by 1 base, leaving 12 bases between them. DNA of the CDR3: TGTGCCAGCAGTTCCCGGGGGTCCGGCACAGATACGCAGTATTTT. This gives the protein CASSSRGSGTDTQYF.

This clone was found once. The CDR3 DNA follows: TGTGCCACCCAACGGGGGGCAGTACTTAACTTCGAAGAGACCCAGTACTTC. Translation gives CATQRGAVLNFEETQYF. The J gene is TRBJ2-5, the V gene TRBV27, with D perhaps TRBD2 (7 bases). From germline, CDR1 is MNHEY and CDR2 SMNVEV (reference sequence). The CDR3 is 17 amino acids. V lost 10 bases, J lost 3 bases, and 27 bases lay in between.

The J gene is TRBJ2-5, the V gene TRBV5-4; 14 bases match TRBD2. The CDR3 is made up of 17 amino acids. CDR1 is SGHNT and CDR2 is YYREEE in the germline V gene (reference sequence). V gave up 4 bases and J gave up 4 bases; unmatched junction bases: 9. Here the CDR3 DNA reads TGTGCCAGCAGCCTGGGACTAGCGGGGGATACGGGAGAGACCCAGTACTTC. This codes for CASSLGLAGDTGETQYF.

In this sample, this clone turned up once. The chain couples TRBV11-2 to TRBJ2-7; no definite D call. The CDR3 contains 16 residues. The germline V and J ends were trimmed by 3 bases and 0 bases, with 15 bases remaining between them. CDR1 SGHAT and CDR2 FQNNGV come from the germline V gene. CDR3 loop: CASSFTKTSSSYEQYF. The CDR3 DNA reads as TGTGCCAGCAGCTTCACAAAGACTTCCAGCTCCTACGAGCAGTACTTC.

This sequence joins TRBV5-1 and TRBJ1-4, with 8 bases fitting TRBD1. Germline assignment: CDR1 SGHRS and CDR2 YFSETQ. CDR3 length: 15 amino acids. Losses at the gene ends were 4 bases for V and 6 bases for J; bases not matched to a gene: 8. The CDR3: CASSPRTGKDEKLFF. CDR3 DNA: TGCGCCAGCAGCCCGAGGACAGGGAAAGATGAAAAACTGTTTTTT.

V gene TRBV6-1 combines with J gene TRBJ2-5; possibly TRBD1 for D (8 bases). This CDR3 is built from 16 residues. From germline, CDR1 is MNHNS and CDR2 SASEGT. The V and J ends lost 4 bases and 5 bases respectively, with 20 bases between them. The CDR3 sequence is CASSGPRTGTTETQYF. As DNA, the CDR3 is TGTGCCAGCAGTGGACCTCGGACAGGGACTACGGAGACCCAGTACTTC.

The rearrangement links TRBV15 to TRBJ1-2, with D tentatively TRBD1 (5 bases). In germline, CDR1 is LNHNV, CDR2 YYDKDF (reference sequence). The CDR3 totals 15 residues. V was shortened by 5 bases and J by 4 bases, with 17 bases between the two germline ends. The CDR3 nucleotides read TGTGCCACCAGCCCCCGGGGGACCCGTATCTATGGCTACACCTTC. Its translation: CATSPRGTRIYGYTF. The full variable domain, with the rest looked up from reference TRBV15 and TRBJ1-2, is DAMVIQNPRYQVTQFGKPVTLSCSQTLNHNVMYWYQQKSSQAPKLLFHYYDKDFNNEADTPDNFQSRRPNTSFCFLDIRSPGLGDTAMYLCATSPRGTRIYGYTFGSGTRLTVV.

The DNA for the CDR3 is TGTGCCAGCAGCTCAGGGAGCTATGGCTACACCTTC. Amino acid sequence: CASSSGSYGYTF. The chain is built from TRBV7-2 and TRBJ1-2; maybe TRBD1 (5 bases). The CDR3 has 12 amino acids. The germline gives CDR1 SGHTA, CDR2 FQGNSA. V was shortened by 4 bases and J by 4 bases, with 7 bases between the two germline ends. Filled out from reference TRBV7-2 and TRBJ1-2, the complete variable domain reads GAGVSQSPSNKVTEKGKDVELRCDPISGHTALYWYRQSLGQGLEFLIYFQGNSAPDKSGLPSDRFSAERTGGSVSTLTIQRTQQEDSAVYLCASSSGSYGYTFGSGTRLTVV.

V usage is TRBV5-1 and J usage is TRBJ2-3; D possibly corresponds to TRBD2 (6 bases). This CDR3 comprises 16 residues. Trimming removed 3 bases from V and 2 bases from J, with 16 bases in between. Germline CDR1 and CDR2: SGHRS and YFSETQ. The CDR3 region is CASSYPLSGFTDTQYF. For the CDR3, the DNA is TGCGCCAGCAGCTACCCCCTTAGCGGATTCACAGATACGCAGTATTTT. The full variable domain, completed using reference TRBV5-1 and TRBJ2-3, is KAGVTQTPRYLIKTRGQQVTLSCSPISGHRSVSWYQQTPGQGLQFLFEYFSETQRNKGNFPGRFSGRQFSNSRSEMNVSTLELGDSALYLCASSYPLSGFTDTQYFGPGTRLTVL.

The chain combines TRBV27 with TRBJ1-3, with 7 positions matching TRBD1. The V gene end was trimmed by 5 bases and the J gene end by 0 bases; junction bases not matched to a gene: 7. CDR3 size: 16 residues. The germline CDR1 and CDR2 sequences are MNHEY and SMNVEV (reference sequence). In DNA form, the CDR3 reads TGTGCCAGCAGTCCTCGACAGGGTTACTCTGGAAACACCATATATTTT. Its translation is CASSPRQGYSGNTIYF.

This chain joins TRBV27 and TRBJ2-4; D might be TRBD1 (6 bases). Trimming stripped 8 bases from V and 6 bases from J, with 11 bases between. This CDR3 is 12 amino acids long. Germline CDR1 MNHEY, CDR2 SMNVEV (reference sequence). The CDR3 nucleotides read TGTGCCAGCGGCTTCAGGGGAAACATTCAGTACTTC. This gives the protein CASGFRGNIQYF.

This CDR3 is CASSIPAIYEQYF. DNA of the CDR3: TGTGCCAGCAGCATCCCCGCCATCTACGAGCAGTACTTC. V and J are TRBV7-2 and TRBJ2-7; D is undetermined. Germline CDR1 reads SGHTA; CDR2 reads FQGNSA. The CDR3 is 13 amino acids. The V end lost 5 bases, the J end lost 3 bases, and 11 bases lay between the germline ends.

The CDR3 region has the DNA TGTGCCAGTAGTACGGCAGAGACCTACGAGCAGTACTTC. Translation: CASSTAETYEQYF. The chain recombines TRBV19 with TRBJ2-7; D not certain. V was shortened by 4 bases and J by 2 bases, with 9 bases between the two germline ends. Looked up from germline, CDR1 is LNHDA and CDR2 is SQIVND (reference sequence). The CDR3 runs 13 residues.

This clone has more than one count but fewer than ten. The chain employs TRBV6-5 and TRBJ2-2; 8 nucleotides match TRBD1. The V gene end was trimmed by 2 bases and the J gene end by 5 bases; junction bases not matched to a gene: 4. The CDR3 has 15 amino acids. The V gene's germline CDR1 is MNHEY and CDR2 SVGAGI. The CDR3 protein is CASSYRTGLTGELFF. The CDR3 bases are TGTGCCAGCAGTTACAGGACAGGGCTAACCGGGGAGCTGTTTTTT.

The chain is built from TRBV7-6 and TRBJ2-7; D remains unclear. This CDR3 comprises 12 residues. V was trimmed by 1 base and J by 7 bases, leaving 8 bases between them. Germline-derived CDR1 and CDR2 are SGHVS and FNYEAQ. CDR3 in amino acids: CASSLGSEEQYF. CDR3 in DNA: TGTGCCAGCAGCTTAGGTTCCGAGGAGCAGTACTTC.